The 21 T cell receptor beta chains given below trace back to one sample, sequenced in a study of blood T cell repertoires in COVID-19. This table comes from immunoSEQ multiplex PCR, and its TCRdb copy is limited to in-frame clones, with some not included. The data contain 200,000 to 250,000 clones, under 90% of them singletons. The material sequenced was peripheral blood. Receptor source: an elderly woman with acute or convalescent COVID-19.

This clone was detected a few times. The chain employs TRBV20-1 and TRBJ1-4; D is unclear. The germline gives CDR1 DFQATT, CDR2 SNEGSKA (reference sequence). The V and J ends lost 6 bases and 6 bases respectively, with 11 bases between them. The CDR3 has 12 amino acids. The CDR3 DNA reads as TGCAGTGCAAGTGGCGAGGATGAAAAACTGTTTTTT. Translating it yields CSASGEDEKLFF.

The rearrangement uses TRBV6-2 or TRBV6-3 and TRBJ1-2; TRBD1 matches 7 bases. CDR3 length: 15 amino acids. Germline CDR1 is MNHEY and CDR2 is SVGEGT. V was pared by 0 bases and J by 4 bases, with 5 bases of the junction left unmatched. CDR3 coding DNA: TGTGCCAGCAGTTACTCGGGACAGCTCCTCTATGGCTACACCTTC. It specifies CASSYSGQLLYGYTF.

The V call is TRBV4-1, the J call TRBJ2-5, with TRBD2 identical over 8 bases. With 0 bases clipped from V and 5 bases from J, the junction kept 8 bases outside the gene matches. The CDR3 is made up of 16 amino acids. The germline V gene encodes CDR1 MGHRA and CDR2 YSYEKL. The CDR3 loop is CASSQDRSGGPETQYF. The CDR3 region has the DNA TGCGCCAGCAGCCAAGATCGATCGGGGGGGCCGGAGACCCAGTACTTC.

This chain uses TRBV9 with TRBJ1-1, with 7 bases identical to TRBD1. V shed 4 bases and J 1 base; nucleotides not matched to a gene: 1. Germline V gene data show CDR1 as SGDLS and CDR2 as YYNGEE. The CDR3 spans 13 residues. CDR3 bases: TGTGCCAGCAGCAGACAGGGGAACACTGAAGCTTTCTTT. This gives the protein CASSRQGNTEAFF.

The chain joins TRBV7-6 to TRBJ1-2, with D maybe TRBD1 (6 bases). CDR1 is SGHVS, CDR2 FNYEAQ, per germline. V lost 5 bases, J lost 2 bases, and 15 bases lay in between. CDR3 size: 15 residues. CDR3 loop: CASSPGTFSNYGYTF. The CDR3 nucleotides are TGTGCCAGCAGCCCCGGGACATTTTCGAACTATGGCTACACCTTC.

V is TRBV3-1 (or the pseudogene TRBV3-2) and J is TRBJ2-4; tentatively, D is TRBD2 (5 bases). CDR3 length: 14 residues. The V gene lost 3 bases and the J gene lost 4 bases, with 10 bases spanning the gap. Germline V gene sequence: CDR1 LGHDT, CDR2 YNNKEL (reference sequence). CDR3 in DNA: TGTGCCAGCAGCCAGTTCTCGGGGAAAAACATTCAGTACTTC. It yields the protein CASSQFSGKNIQYF.

The J gene is TRBJ1-2, the V gene TRBV5-6, with D unclear. The germline V gene encodes CDR1 SGHDT and CDR2 YYEEEE. V was clipped by 5 bases and J by 7 bases, with 12 bases between them. The length of the CDR3 is 12 residues. The CDR3 DNA follows: TGTGCCAGCAGTTACGAAAAGAGTGGCTACACCTTC. This codes for CASSYEKSGYTF.

As for this clone: Other DNA sequences in this specimen translate into the identical CDR3. The chain joins TRBV27 to TRBJ1-1; 7 bases line up with TRBD1. V lost 2 bases, J lost 1 base, and 1 base stayed unmatched. Germline-derived CDR1 and CDR2 are MNHEY and SMNVEV (reference sequence). The length of the CDR3 is 14 residues. CDR3 loop: CASSLGQENTEAFF. The CDR3 DNA is TGTGCCAGCAGTTTAGGACAGGAGAACACTGAAGCTTTCTTT.

The chain combines TRBV28 with TRBJ2-7; D possibly corresponds to TRBD1 (6 bases). The V and J ends lost 5 bases and 8 bases respectively, with 19 bases between them. The CDR3 loop spans 14 amino acids. CDR1 and CDR2 (germline): MDHEN, SYDVKM. CDR3 DNA: TGTGCCAGCAGTACTCCCGGGACATACCAGAAGCAGTACTTC. As protein: CASSTPGTYQKQYF. Full variable domain (rest looked up from reference TRBV28 and TRBJ2-7): DVKVTQSSRYLVKRTGEKVFLECVQDMDHENMFWYRQDPGLGLRLIYFSYDVKMKEKGDIPEGYSVSREKKERFSLILESASTNQTSMYLCASSTPGTYQKQYFGPGTRLTVT.

The rearrangement links TRBV6-4 to TRBJ1-5; TRBD1 matches at 7 bases. Germline V gene sequence: CDR1 MRHNA, CDR2 SNTAGT. There are 17 residues in the CDR3. Trimming took 6 bases from V and 7 from J; bases not matched to a gene: 18. CDR3 protein: CASSAGTEGRKDQPQHF. Written as DNA, the CDR3 is TGTGCCAGCAGCGCCGGGACAGAGGGACGTAAAGACCAGCCCCAGCATTTT.

About this clone itself: Mismatch with germline at one junction end may stem from a read error. This chain joins TRBV7-7 and TRBJ2-2; weak D call: TRBD1 (6 bases). Germline CDR1 is SSHAT and CDR2 is FNYEAQ (reference sequence). The CDR3 length is 15 residues. CDR3 sequence: CASTTDIGGAGELFF. CDR3 coding DNA: TGTGCTAGCACCACAGATATAGGGGGAGCCGGGGAGCTGTTTTTT.

The genes are TRBV10-2 and TRBJ2-7, with 9 nucleotides matching TRBD2. With V trimmed by 10 bases and J by 1 base, 8 bases remained unmatched. The germline gives CDR1 WSHSY, CDR2 SAAADI. This CDR3 contains 14 residues. As DNA, the CDR3 is TGCGCCACCGTTGCGGGGGGGACTTCCTACGAGCAGTACTTC. This codes for CATVAGGTSYEQYF.

This clone was seen once. The chain employs TRBV18 and TRBJ1-2, with a possible D match to TRBD1 (5 bases). With 3 bases removed from V and 3 bases from J, the gap between germline ends came to 8 bases. The CDR3 is 13 residues long. Germline loops: CDR1 KGHSH, CDR2 LQKENI. CDR3 protein: CASSPSGHYGYTF. DNA for the CDR3: TGTGCCAGCTCACCGTCAGGGCACTATGGCTACACCTTC. The variable domain in full, completed from reference TRBV18 and TRBJ1-2, reads NAGVMQNPRHLVRRRGQEARLRCSPMKGHSHVYWYRQLPEEGLKFMVYLQKENIIDESGMPKERFSAEFPKEGPSILRIQQVVRGDSAAYFCASSPSGHYGYTFGSGTRLTVV.

The chain uses TRBV2 and TRBJ1-6, with D maybe TRBD1 (5 bases). Deletions cut 5 bases from V and 6 bases from J, with 11 bases between. Germline loops: CDR1 SNHLY, CDR2 FYNNEI. This CDR3 has 14 amino acids. Written as DNA, the CDR3 is TGTGCCAGCAGTACTCAGGGTGGTAATTCACCCCTCCACTTT. Encoded protein: CASSTQGGNSPLHF.

The V gene is TRBV3-1 (or the pseudogene TRBV3-2), the J gene TRBJ2-5; 8 nucleotides agree with TRBD1. The CDR3 has 16 amino acids. Germline loops: CDR1 LGHDT, CDR2 YNNKEL (reference sequence). After removal of 0 bases from V and 4 bases from J, the junction contained 7 bases not matched to a gene. The chain's CDR3 is CASSQENRGVGETQYF. CDR3 coding DNA: TGTGCCAGCAGCCAAGAGAACAGGGGGGTCGGAGAGACCCAGTACTTC.

The chain couples TRBV5-1 to TRBJ2-5; 7 nucleotides line up with TRBD2. Germline loops: CDR1 SGHRS, CDR2 YFSETQ. The trim removed 3 bases at V and 1 base at J, leaving 0 bases unmatched. The CDR3 loop spans 13 amino acids. The CDR3 coding sequence is TGCGCCAGCAGCTGGGAGGGCCAAGAGACCCAGTACTTC. Translation gives CASSWEGQETQYF.

This chain uses TRBV7-8 with TRBJ2-7, with TRBD2 matching over 7 bases. V lost 5 bases and J lost 4; bases outside the gene matches: 8. There are 14 residues in the CDR3. The V gene's germline CDR1 is SGHVS and CDR2 FQNEAQ. This chain's CDR3 is CASSQSGAHYEQYF. The CDR3 nucleotides read TGTGCCAGCAGCCAAAGCGGGGCCCATTACGAGCAGTACTTC.

The rearrangement joins TRBV7-2 to TRBJ1-2; D is possibly TRBD1 (6 bases). The germline V gene encodes CDR1 SGHTA and CDR2 FQGNSA. Trimming removed 6 bases at V and 4 bases at J, with 18 bases between. This CDR3 contains 15 residues. The CDR3 nucleotides read TGTGCCAGCAGTTCGCAGGGACAACGGACCTATGGCTACACCTTC. This codes for CASSSQGQRTYGYTF.

There are a few counts of this clone. This chain links TRBV28 with TRBJ2-3; D is unclear. The V end lost 10 bases, the J end lost 9 bases, and 17 bases lay between the germline ends. CDR1 and CDR2 (germline): MDHEN, SYDVKM. The CDR3 contains 12 residues. CDR3 coding DNA: TGTGCCACCCTATCTGGAGTTAGCACGCAGTATTTT. This translates into CATLSGVSTQYF.

V and J are TRBV7-9 and TRBJ1-1; no firm D call. CDR1 is SEHNR and CDR2 is FQNEAQ in the germline V gene (reference sequence). Between the trimmed V and J ends, which lost 5 bases and 1 base, there was a span of 14 bases. The length of the CDR3 is 15 residues. CDR3 residues: CASSQDSAWNTEAFF. The CDR3 nucleotides are TGTGCCAGCAGCCAGGACTCTGCTTGGAACACTGAAGCTTTCTTT.

This clone appeared a single time. This sequence joins TRBV19 and TRBJ2-1; a weak D match, TRBD2 (6 bases). The germline gives CDR1 LNHDA, CDR2 SQIVND (reference sequence). Deletions cut 5 bases from V and 13 bases from J, with 18 bases between. The length of the CDR3 is 13 residues. The CDR3 sequence: CASSPGLQRTQFF. The CDR3 DNA sequence: TGTGCCAGTAGTCCGGGACTCCAACGTACACAGTTCTTC. Based on the CDR3 plus reference TRBV19 and TRBJ2-1, the full variable domain is DGGITQSPKYLFRKEGQNVTLSCEQNLNHDAMYWYRQDPGQGLRLIYYSQIVNDFQKGDIAEGYSVSREKKESFPLTVTSAQKNPTAFYLCASSPGLQRTQFFGPGTRLTVL.